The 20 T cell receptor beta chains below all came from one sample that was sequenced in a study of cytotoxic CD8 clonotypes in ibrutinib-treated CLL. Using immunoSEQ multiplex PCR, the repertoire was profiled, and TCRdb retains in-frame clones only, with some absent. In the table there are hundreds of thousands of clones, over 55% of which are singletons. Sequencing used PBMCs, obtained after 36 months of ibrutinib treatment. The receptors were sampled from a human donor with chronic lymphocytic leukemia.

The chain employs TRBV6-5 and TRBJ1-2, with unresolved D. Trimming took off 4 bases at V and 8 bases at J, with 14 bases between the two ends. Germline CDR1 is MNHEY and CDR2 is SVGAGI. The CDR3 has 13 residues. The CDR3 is CASSCSQLNGYTF. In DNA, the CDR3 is TGTGCCAGCAGTTGCTCCCAGTTAAACGGCTACACCTTC.

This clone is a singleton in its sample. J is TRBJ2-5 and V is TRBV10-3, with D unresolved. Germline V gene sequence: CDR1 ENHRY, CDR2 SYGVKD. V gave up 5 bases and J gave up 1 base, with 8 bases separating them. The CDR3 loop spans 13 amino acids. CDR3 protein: CAISQISQETQYF. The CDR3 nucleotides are TGTGCCATCAGTCAGATTAGCCAAGAGACCCAGTACTTC.

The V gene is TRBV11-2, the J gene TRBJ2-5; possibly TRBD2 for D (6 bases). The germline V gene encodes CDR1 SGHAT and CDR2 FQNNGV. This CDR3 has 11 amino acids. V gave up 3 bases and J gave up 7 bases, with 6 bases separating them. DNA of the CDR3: TGTGCCAGCAGCTTTAGCGGGACCCAGTACTTC. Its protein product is CASSFSGTQYF.

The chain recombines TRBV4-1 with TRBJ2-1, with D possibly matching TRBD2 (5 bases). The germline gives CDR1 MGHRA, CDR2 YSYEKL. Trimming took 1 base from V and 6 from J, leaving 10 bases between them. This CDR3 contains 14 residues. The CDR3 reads CASSQGVGSNEQFF. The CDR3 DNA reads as TGCGCCAGCAGCCAAGGGGTAGGGAGCAATGAGCAGTTCTTC.

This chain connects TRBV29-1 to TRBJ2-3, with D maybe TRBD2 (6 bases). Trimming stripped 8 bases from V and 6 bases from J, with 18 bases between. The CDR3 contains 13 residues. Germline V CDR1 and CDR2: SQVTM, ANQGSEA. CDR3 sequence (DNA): TGCAGCCTGCGGGAAACTAAAGGGGATACGCAGTATTTT. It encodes CSLRETKGDTQYF.

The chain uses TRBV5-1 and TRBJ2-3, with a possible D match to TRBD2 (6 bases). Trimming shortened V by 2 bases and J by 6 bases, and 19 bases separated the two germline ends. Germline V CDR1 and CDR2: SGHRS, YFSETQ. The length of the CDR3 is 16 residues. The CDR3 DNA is TGCGCCAGCAGCTTCCCCGGGGGACTGGGAGTGGATACGCAGTATTTT. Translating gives CASSFPGGLGVDTQYF.

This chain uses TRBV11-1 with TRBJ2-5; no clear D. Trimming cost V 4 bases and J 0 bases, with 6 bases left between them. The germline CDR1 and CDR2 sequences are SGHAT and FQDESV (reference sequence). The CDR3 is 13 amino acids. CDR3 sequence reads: CASSWTYQETQYF. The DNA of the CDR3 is TGTGCCAGCAGCTGGACGTACCAAGAGACCCAGTACTTC.

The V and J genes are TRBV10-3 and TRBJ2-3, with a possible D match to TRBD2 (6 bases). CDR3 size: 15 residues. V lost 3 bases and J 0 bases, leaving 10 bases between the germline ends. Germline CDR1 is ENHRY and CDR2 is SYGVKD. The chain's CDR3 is CAISDRLVSTDTQYF. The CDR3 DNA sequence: TGTGCCATCAGTGACAGACTAGTCAGCACAGATACGCAGTATTTT.

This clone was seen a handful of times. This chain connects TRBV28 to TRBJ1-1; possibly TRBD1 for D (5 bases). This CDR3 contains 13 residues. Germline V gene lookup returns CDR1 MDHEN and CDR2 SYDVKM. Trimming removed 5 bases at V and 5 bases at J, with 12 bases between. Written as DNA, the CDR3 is TGTGCCAGCAGTCTAGGACACCATACTGAAGCTTTCTTT. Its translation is CASSLGHHTEAFF.

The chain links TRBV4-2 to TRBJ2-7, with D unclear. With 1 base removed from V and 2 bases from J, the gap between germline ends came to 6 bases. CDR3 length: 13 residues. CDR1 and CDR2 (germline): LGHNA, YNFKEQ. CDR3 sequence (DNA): TGTGCCAGCAGCCAAGTCGAGACCTACGAGCAGTACTTC. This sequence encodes CASSQVETYEQYF.

The CDR3 protein is CASSLGLTTGADTQYF. Here the CDR3 DNA reads TGTGCCAGCAGTTTGGGCCTAACCACAGGGGCAGATACGCAGTATTTT. V usage is TRBV27 and J usage is TRBJ2-3, with 7 bases fitting TRBD1. There are 16 residues in the CDR3. Germline CDR1 MNHEY, CDR2 SMNVEV (reference sequence). V lost 3 bases and J lost 4; bases outside the gene matches: 10.

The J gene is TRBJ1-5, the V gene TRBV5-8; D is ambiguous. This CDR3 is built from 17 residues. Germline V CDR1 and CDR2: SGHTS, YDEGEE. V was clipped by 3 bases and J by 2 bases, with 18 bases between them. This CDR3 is CASSSWIGTGGNQPQHF. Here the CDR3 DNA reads TGTGCCAGCAGCTCCTGGATCGGTACGGGTGGCAATCAGCCCCAGCATTTT.

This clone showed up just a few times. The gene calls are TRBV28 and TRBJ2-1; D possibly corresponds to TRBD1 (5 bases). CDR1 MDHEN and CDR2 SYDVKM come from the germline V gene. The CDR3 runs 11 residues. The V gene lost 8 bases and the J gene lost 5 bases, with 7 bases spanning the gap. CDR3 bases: TGTGCCAGCGGACACGACAATGAGCAGTTCTTC. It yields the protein CASGHDNEQFF.

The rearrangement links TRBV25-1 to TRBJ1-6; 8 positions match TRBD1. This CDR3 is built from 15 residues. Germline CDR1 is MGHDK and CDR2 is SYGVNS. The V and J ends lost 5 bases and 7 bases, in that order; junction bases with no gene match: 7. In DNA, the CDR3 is TGTGCCAGCAGTCAGTTGGACAGGGAGAATTCACCCCTCCACTTT. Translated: CASSQLDRENSPLHF.

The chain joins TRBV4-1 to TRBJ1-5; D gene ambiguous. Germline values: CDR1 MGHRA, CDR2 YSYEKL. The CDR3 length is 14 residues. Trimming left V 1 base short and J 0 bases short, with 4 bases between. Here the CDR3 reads CASSQGYSNQPQHF. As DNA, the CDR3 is TGCGCCAGCAGCCAAGGATATAGCAATCAGCCCCAGCATTTT.

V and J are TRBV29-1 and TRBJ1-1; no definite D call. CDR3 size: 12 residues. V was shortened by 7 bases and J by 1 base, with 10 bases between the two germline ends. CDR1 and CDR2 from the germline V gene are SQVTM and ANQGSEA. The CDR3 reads CSGTHPNTEAFF. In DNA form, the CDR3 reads TGCAGCGGGACCCACCCGAACACTGAAGCTTTCTTT.

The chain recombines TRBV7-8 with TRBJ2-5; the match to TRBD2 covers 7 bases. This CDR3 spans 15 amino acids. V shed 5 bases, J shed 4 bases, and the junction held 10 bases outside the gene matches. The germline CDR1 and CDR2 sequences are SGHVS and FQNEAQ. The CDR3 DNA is TGTGCCAGCAGCATCATCGCGGGAGCGGGAGAGACCCAGTACTTC. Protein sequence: CASSIIAGAGETQYF.

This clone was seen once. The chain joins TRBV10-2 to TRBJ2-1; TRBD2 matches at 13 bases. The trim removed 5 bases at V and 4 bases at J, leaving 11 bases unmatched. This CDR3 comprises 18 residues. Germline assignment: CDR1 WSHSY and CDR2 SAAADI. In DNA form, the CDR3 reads TGCGCCAGCAGTTCCATTACTAGCGGGGGGGCCGGGTACAATGAGCAGTTCTTC. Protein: CASSSITSGGAGYNEQFF.

CDR3 region: CASSSRTPVSNQPQHF. The CDR3 nucleotides are TGTGCCAGCAGTTCCCGGACACCCGTATCCAATCAGCCCCAGCATTTT. The rearrangement joins TRBV27 to TRBJ1-5, with D maybe TRBD1 (5 bases). Germline V gene data show CDR1 as MNHEY and CDR2 as SMNVEV (reference sequence). V lost 4 bases and J 3 bases, leaving 16 bases between the germline ends. This CDR3 contains 16 residues.

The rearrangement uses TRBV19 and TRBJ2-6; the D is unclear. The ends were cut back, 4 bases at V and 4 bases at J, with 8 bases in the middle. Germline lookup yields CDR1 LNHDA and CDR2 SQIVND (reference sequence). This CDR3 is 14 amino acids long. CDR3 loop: CASSRTTGANVLTF. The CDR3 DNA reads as TGTGCCAGTAGTAGGACCACCGGGGCCAACGTCCTGACTTTC.